This TCR beta chain came from a study of T cell responses to AZD1222 COVID-19 vaccine. Trimming removed 2 bases from V and 11 bases from J; junction bases left unmatched: 14. The CDR3 has 16 residues. Germline-derived CDR1 and CDR2 are LGHNA and YSLEER. TCRdb's copy holds only in-frame clones and misses some; the assay was immunoSEQ multiplex PCR. The data contain approximately 150,000 clones, roughly 93% of them singletons. The source is an adult who received the AZD1222 COVID-19 vaccine. The specimen was peripheral blood, collected 28 days after the second AZD1222 dose. The chain links TRBV4-3 to TRBJ2-2; 7 nucleotides agree with TRBD1. CDR3 sequence (DNA): TGCGCCAGCAGCCAATATAAGAATAGGGACAGCACTGAGCTGTTTTTT. Its protein is CASSQYKNRDSTELFF.